The 21 T cell receptor beta chains below come from one sample, sequenced in a study of cytomegalovirus exposure and HLA in healthy donors. With 60 Vbeta and 13 Jbeta primers, the PCR was carried out. TCRdb's table, derived via immunoSEQ multiplex PCR, lists solely in-frame clones and lacks some. The sample contains about 140,000 clones, more than 70% of which appear only once. Material for sequencing was PBMCs. These TCRs come from a man over 45 in good health and CMV-seronegative.

V is TRBV28 and J is TRBJ2-7, with 12 bases fitting TRBD2. The CDR3 loop spans 15 amino acids. Germline trimming cut 5 bases from V and 4 bases from J; bases unmatched to any gene: 6. Per germline, CDR1 MDHEN and CDR2 SYDVKM. This chain's CDR3 is CASSALAGGPYEQYF. CDR3 nucleotides: TGTGCCAGCAGTGCCCTAGCGGGGGGGCCTTACGAGCAGTACTTC.

V and J are TRBV19 and TRBJ1-1; 8 nucleotides align to TRBD1. Trimming took 6 bases from V and 1 from J; bases not matched to a gene: 16. CDR1 and CDR2 (germline): LNHDA, SQIVND (reference sequence). This CDR3 spans 18 amino acids. The CDR3 DNA follows: TGTGCCAGTAGCTCACCAACTTTCCGGGACAGGAGGAACACTGAAGCTTTCTTT. Its translation is CASSSPTFRDRRNTEAFF. The variable domain in full, with the rest retrieved from reference TRBV19 and TRBJ1-1, is DGGITQSPKYLFRKEGQNVTLSCEQNLNHDAMYWYRQDPGQGLRLIYYSQIVNDFQKGDIAEGYSVSREKKESFPLTVTSAQKNPTAFYLCASSSPTFRDRRNTEAFFGQGTRLTVV.

This clone occurred once. The chain combines TRBV28 with TRBJ2-2; D is perhaps TRBD1 (5 bases). Germline CDR1 and CDR2: MDHEN and SYDVKM. The length of the CDR3 is 13 residues. Trimming removed 7 bases at V and 5 bases at J, with 11 bases between. CDR3 loop: CASTRQFTGELFF. DNA for the CDR3: TGTGCCAGCACCAGACAGTTTACCGGGGAGCTGTTTTTT.

The chain has TRBV7-6 and TRBJ1-2; the match to TRBD1 covers 7 bases. The length of the CDR3 is 14 residues. The germline V gene encodes CDR1 SGHVS and CDR2 FNYEAQ. Unmatched junction bases numbered 5, after V lost 5 bases and J lost 2 bases. CDR3 protein: CASSPWDRNYGYTF. The CDR3 region has the DNA TGTGCCAGCAGCCCTTGGGACAGAAACTATGGCTACACCTTC.

The chain joins TRBV5-6 to TRBJ2-3; 7 bases match TRBD2. The CDR3 loop spans 18 amino acids. Germline V gives CDR1 SGHDT, CDR2 YYEEEE. The ends lost 0 bases at V and 1 base at J; junction bases unmatched: 11. The CDR3 spells CASSLGIGGGPRTDTQYF. DNA of the CDR3: TGTGCCAGCAGCTTGGGGATTGGGGGAGGGCCTCGCACAGATACGCAGTATTTT.

This chain connects TRBV19 to TRBJ1-1; the D is unclear. The germline gives CDR1 LNHDA, CDR2 SQIVND (reference sequence). V lost 7 bases, J lost 1 base, and 16 bases lay in between. The CDR3 covers 15 residues. The CDR3 coding sequence is TGTGCCAGTACTTCAGAGGGCCTTCCGAACACTGAAGCTTTCTTT. It is translated as CASTSEGLPNTEAFF.

The count of this clone is one. The rearrangement links TRBV5-1 to TRBJ1-1; no clear D gene. The CDR3 is 15 amino acids. V was shortened by 0 bases and J by 0 bases, with 9 bases between the two germline ends. The germline V gene has CDR1 SGHRS and CDR2 YFSETQ. The chain's CDR3 is CASSLVAEMNTEAFF. The CDR3 DNA reads as TGCGCCAGCAGCTTGGTAGCGGAAATGAACACTGAAGCTTTCTTT. Supplemented by reference TRBV5-1 and TRBJ1-1, the full variable domain reads KAGVTQTPRYLIKTRGQQVTLSCSPISGHRSVSWYQQTPGQGLQFLFEYFSETQRNKGNFPGRFSGRQFSNSRSEMNVSTLELGDSALYLCASSLVAEMNTEAFFGQGTRLTVV.

The chain uses TRBV6-4 and TRBJ1-6; 10 positions match TRBD1. Unmatched junction bases numbered 5, after V lost 8 bases and J lost 7 bases. CDR3 size: 14 residues. CDR1 is MRHNA and CDR2 is SNTAGT in the germline V gene. As DNA, the CDR3 is TGTGCCAGCCGCCCGGACAGGGGGAATTCACCCCTCCACTTT. This codes for CASRPDRGNSPLHF.

The J gene is TRBJ1-2, the V gene TRBV4-1; no clear D gene. The CDR3 spans 14 residues. V was cut by 1 base and J by 2 bases, with 8 bases left in between. CDR1 and CDR2 from the germline V gene are MGHRA and YSYEKL. Written as DNA, the CDR3 is TGCGCCAGCAGCCAAGTCGGGGAAAACTATGGCTACACCTTC. Its protein is CASSQVGENYGYTF.

V gene TRBV27 combines with J gene TRBJ1-5, with 9 bases aligning to TRBD1. Germline V CDR1 and CDR2: MNHEY, SMNVEV (reference sequence). This CDR3 spans 14 amino acids. After removal of 6 bases from V and 5 bases from J, the junction contained 5 bases not matched to a gene. The CDR3 DNA reads as TGTGCCAGCAGCCCACAGGGGGCCTATCAGCCCCAGCATTTT. It translates to CASSPQGAYQPQHF.

The count of this clone is one. The V call is TRBV30, the J call TRBJ1-4, with D maybe TRBD1 (5 bases). CDR1 is GTSNPN, CDR2 SVGIG, per germline (reference sequence). With 0 bases removed from V and 7 bases from J, the gap between germline ends came to 9 bases. The CDR3 length is 13 residues. CDR3 region: CAWSVQGGEKLFF. CDR3 nucleotide sequence: TGTGCCTGGAGTGTTCAGGGTGGTGAAAAACTGTTTTTT.

J is TRBJ2-5 and V is TRBV5-1; 12 bases match TRBD2. The CDR3 is 17 amino acids. Germline CDR1 reads SGHRS; CDR2 reads YFSETQ. With V trimmed by 0 bases and J by 2 bases, 5 bases remained unmatched. This chain's CDR3 is CASSLGLAGDYQETQYF. CDR3 nucleotides: TGCGCCAGCAGCTTGGGACTAGCGGGAGACTATCAAGAGACCCAGTACTTC.

The chain has TRBV6-5 and TRBJ1-2; D unresolved. The CDR3 has 16 amino acids. Germline V gives CDR1 MNHEY, CDR2 SVGAGI. V lost 0 bases and J lost 4, with 15 bases in between. CDR3 DNA sequence: TGTGCCAGCAGTTACTCGCCTTATGTTTCAGGCTATGGCTACACCTTC. Protein: CASSYSPYVSGYGYTF.

The CDR3 is CASSLHIISTEAFF. CDR3 coding DNA: TGTGCCAGCAGCTTGCACATCATTTCCACTGAAGCTTTCTTT. The chain recombines TRBV5-5 with TRBJ1-1, with unresolved D. The V gene's germline CDR1 is SGHKS and CDR2 YYEKEE (reference sequence). CDR3 length: 14 residues. Trimming took off 1 base at V and 4 bases at J, with 11 bases between the two ends.

This clone was found a few times. The CDR3 DNA follows: TGTGCCGGGAGAGCGGGAGGGGACACCGGGGAGCTGTTTTTT. Translating gives CAGRAGGDTGELFF. This chain connects TRBV6-1 to TRBJ2-2; 10 positions match TRBD2. J was trimmed by 3 bases and V by 11 bases; bases with no gene match: 6. CDR1 and CDR2 (germline): MNHNS, SASEGT. The CDR3 covers 14 residues.

The chain is built from TRBV19 and TRBJ2-1; 8 bases are shared with TRBD1. CDR1 is LNHDA and CDR2 is SQIVND in the germline V gene (reference sequence). Trimming took 6 bases from V and 10 from J; bases not matched to a gene: 5. The CDR3 runs to 12 residues. The CDR3 DNA is TGTGCCAGTAGCCACCGGGACAGGGAGCAGTTCTTC. This gives the protein CASSHRDREQFF.

The CDR3: CASSAGGSVDEQFF. The CDR3 DNA sequence: TGTGCCAGCAGTGCAGGGGGTTCCGTCGATGAGCAGTTCTTC. The chain links TRBV25-1 to TRBJ2-1; TRBD1 aligns across 7 bases. Looked up from germline, CDR1 is MGHDK and CDR2 is SYGVNS. The CDR3 is 14 amino acids. Trimming cost V 4 bases and J 8 bases; bases outside gene matches: 8.

In its sample, this clone was seen a few times. V is TRBV6-5 and J is TRBJ2-1, with D unresolved. The germline V gene encodes CDR1 MNHEY and CDR2 SVGAGI. This CDR3 is 11 amino acids long. Deletions cut 7 bases from V and 6 bases from J, with 7 bases between. CDR3 loop: CASISGNEQFF. CDR3 DNA: TGTGCCAGCATATCGGGCAATGAGCAGTTCTTC.

The chain uses TRBV7-8 and TRBJ2-1; 7 nucleotides align to TRBD2. V was clipped by 1 base and J by 4 bases; unmatched bases: 7. The CDR3 runs to 16 residues. Per germline, CDR1 SGHVS and CDR2 FQNEAQ. CDR3 in amino acids: CASSLGGGGGYNEQFF. Here the CDR3 DNA reads TGTGCCAGCAGCTTAGGCGGCGGGGGAGGGTACAATGAGCAGTTCTTC.

The gene calls are TRBV5-5 and TRBJ2-3; no clear D. Germline V gene lookup returns CDR1 SGHKS and CDR2 YYEKEE (reference sequence). This CDR3 region has 14 residues. Trimming took off 1 base at V and 0 bases at J, with 6 bases between the two ends. The CDR3 protein is CASSLPSSTDTQYF. In nucleotides, the CDR3 is TGTGCCAGCAGCTTGCCTAGTAGCACAGATACGCAGTATTTT.

The chain recombines TRBV30 with TRBJ1-5; D unclear. This CDR3 comprises 14 residues. Trimming removed 2 bases from V and 2 bases from J, with 10 bases in between. The germline V gene encodes CDR1 GTSNPN and CDR2 SVGIG (reference sequence). The CDR3 bases are TGTGCCTGGAGTCCTGGTGCGGGCAATCAGCCCCAGCATTTT. Its protein product is CAWSPGAGNQPQHF.